This T cell receptor beta chain derives from a study of blood T cells in healthy people across ages. Study findings and constraints: It was held that the diversity estimates obtained from one million T cells were underestimates.

For this clonotype: Its cognate antigen is unknown.

This CDR3 is 14 amino acids long. V was shortened by 4 bases and J by 6 bases, with 13 bases between the two germline ends. Germline V gene sequence: CDR1 SEHNR, CDR2 FQNEAQ (reference sequence). A second about 7 to 11 cycle PCR used barcoded and J-beta primers. TCRdb fed the 5' RACE reads into MiXCR, producing one record per CDR3 protein. The data show around 1,100,000 distinct CDR3 sequences, around two fifths seen once. The gene calls are TRBV7-9 and TRBJ2-1, with D possibly matching TRBD1 (6 bases). The sequenced sample consisted of blood. The clonotype originates from a man aged 18 to 29 in good health. The CDR3 nucleotides are TGTGCCAGCAGCTCTAGGACAGTTCTCAATGAGCAGTTCTTC. Translated: CASSSRTVLNEQFF.